This entry lists 20 T cell receptor beta chains sequenced from one sample in a study of metastatic and nonmetastatic thyroid tumors. No treatment of any kind had been given to any patient before thyroid surgery. TCRdb called clones again from the PCR reads with MiXCR. Of some 19,000 clones in the sample, about 34% were seen once. Specimen: tumor tissue. These receptors were collected from a female donor with papillary thyroid cancer or a benign thyroid nodule (not recorded which). Some clones in this sample may be carry-over from other donors' samples.

By proportion, this clone is medium-sized. The chain uses TRBV4-1 and TRBJ1-2, with 7 positions matching TRBD1. CDR1 and CDR2 from the germline V gene are MGHRA and YSYEKL. The V gene end was trimmed by 4 bases and the J gene end by 5 bases; junction bases not matched to a gene: 4. There are 13 residues in the CDR3. Here the CDR3 DNA reads TGCGCCAGCAGCCGACAGGGCAAATATGGCTACACCTTC. Its translation: CASSRQGKYGYTF.

Turning to this clone: Mismatch with germline at one junction end may stem from a read error. This chain uses TRBV7-8 with TRBJ2-1; 11 bases match TRBD2. Germline values: CDR1 SGHVS, CDR2 FQNEAQ. The CDR3 contains 11 residues. CDR3 coding DNA: TGTGCCAGCAGCCGCACTAGCGGGGGAATCTTC. Its translation: CASSRTSGGIF.

This clone was observed at least ten times. The chain carries TRBV7-2 and TRBJ2-1, with 9 bases aligning to TRBD2. CDR3 size: 14 residues. J lost 9 bases, V lost 3 bases, and 6 bases had no gene match. CDR1 and CDR2 (germline): SGHTA, FQGNSA. The CDR3 coding sequence is TGTGCCAGCAGCTTCGGGACTAGCCTCCCTGAGCAGTTCTTC. It translates to CASSFGTSLPEQFF.

This chain uses TRBV20-1 with TRBJ2-7; 9 positions match TRBD2. Trimming at V came to 0 bases and at J to 2 bases, leaving 8 bases not matched to a gene. Germline lookup yields CDR1 DFQATT and CDR2 SNEGSKA (reference sequence). This CDR3 spans 16 amino acids. As DNA, the CDR3 is TGCAGTGCTAGAGATCTGACTAGCGGCGGAACCTACGAGCAGTACTTC. It encodes CSARDLTSGGTYEQYF.

CDR3 in amino acids: CASGTTRGTSYEQYF. For the CDR3, the DNA is TGTGCCAGCGGAACGACAAGGGGCACTTCCTACGAGCAGTACTTC. The J gene is TRBJ2-7, the V gene TRBV2, with D perhaps matching TRBD1 (5 bases). Trimming removed 8 bases at V and 1 base at J, with 18 bases between. Germline CDR1 is SNHLY and CDR2 is FYNNEI. The CDR3 loop spans 15 amino acids.

This clone was seen ten or more times. The gene calls are TRBV25-1 and TRBJ1-4, with 7 bases identical to TRBD1. The V gene end was trimmed by 6 bases and the J gene end by 3 bases; junction bases not matched to a gene: 4. Germline V gives CDR1 MGHDK, CDR2 SYGVNS. This CDR3 is 14 amino acids long. The DNA for the CDR3 is TGTGCCAGCAGGGGGACAGCGGCTAATGAAAAACTGTTTTTT. This encodes CASRGTAANEKLFF.

This clone was counted between two and nine times. The genes are TRBV28 and TRBJ2-2; the match to TRBD1 covers 7 bases. Per germline, CDR1 MDHEN and CDR2 SYDVKM. The CDR3 is 15 amino acids. Germline trimming cut 7 bases from V and 4 bases from J; bases unmatched to any gene: 9. CDR3 nucleotide sequence: TGTGCCAGCATAGACAGGGAAGCGGTCACCGGGGAGCTGTTTTTT. This gives the protein CASIDREAVTGELFF.

Concerning this clone itself: A junction boundary mismatches the germline segment, possibly from a read error. The V and J genes are TRBV6-1 and TRBJ1-2; tentatively, D is TRBD1 (5 bases). The CDR3 spans 16 residues. The germline gives CDR1 MNHNS, CDR2 SASEGT. The CDR3 sequence: CASREDRDPPFRGYTF. DNA for the CDR3: TGTGCCAGCAGGGAAGACAGAGATCCCCCATTTAGGGGCTACACCTTC.

Turning to this clone: At one end, the junction sequence differs from germline, possibly due to a read error. The V gene is TRBV20-1, the J gene TRBJ1-5; 8 bases line up with TRBD1. Per germline, CDR1 DFQATT and CDR2 SNEGSKA (reference sequence). This CDR3 is 16 amino acids long. The CDR3 region is CSGRDEQGDRNQPQRF. The CDR3, as DNA: TGCAGTGGTAGAGATGAACAGGGGGATCGAAATCAGCCCCAGCGTTTT.

The J gene is TRBJ1-6, the V gene TRBV28, with 7 bases fitting TRBD1. The CDR3 is 15 amino acids. V dropped 6 bases and J dropped 9; count of bases not matched to a gene: 11. Germline lookup yields CDR1 MDHEN and CDR2 SYDVKM. The CDR3 is CASSEPGTAISPLHF. Written as DNA, the CDR3 is TGTGCCAGCAGCGAACCCGGGACAGCCATTTCACCCCTCCACTTT.

This clone was seen at least ten times. The chain uses TRBV24-1 and TRBJ2-3; TRBD1 matches 10 bases. Germline V gene data show CDR1 as KGHDR and CDR2 as SFDVKD. This CDR3 region has 17 residues. V lost 0 bases, J lost 5 bases, and 7 bases stayed unmatched. The CDR3 DNA is TGTGCCACCAGTGATTTGGCCCCGGGACAGGGGCTAGATACGCAGTATTTT. This codes for CATSDLAPGQGLDTQYF.

This clone was found a few times. The CDR3 DNA reads as TGTGCCACTCGACTAGCGGGAGTTGGCACCGGGGAGCTGTTTTTT. It yields the protein CATRLAGVGTGELFF. The chain carries TRBV27 and TRBJ2-2; TRBD2 agrees at 12 bases. The V gene's germline CDR1 is MNHEY and CDR2 SMNVEV (reference sequence). The CDR3 is 15 residues long. The V gene end was trimmed by 10 bases and the J gene end by 4 bases; junction bases not matched to a gene: 7.

This clone showed up just once. The V gene is TRBV9, the J gene TRBJ1-1; D not resolved. Trimming left V 1 base short and J 3 bases short, with 10 bases between. This CDR3 contains 14 residues. Germline loops: CDR1 SGDLS, CDR2 YYNGEE. The CDR3 nucleotides read TGTGCCAGCAGCGTAAACAGTGGGGACACTGAAGCTTTCTTT. Translated: CASSVNSGDTEAFF. The variable domain in full, completed from reference TRBV9 and TRBJ1-1, reads DSGVTQTPKHLITATGQRVTLRCSPRSGDLSVYWYQQSLDQGLQFLIQYYNGEERAKGNILERFSAQQFPDLHSELNLSSLELGDSALYFCASSVNSGDTEAFFGQGTRLTVV.

The V and J genes are TRBV6-1 and TRBJ1-5; 10 bases are shared with TRBD1. J lost 3 bases, V lost 3 bases, and 11 bases had no gene match. This CDR3 contains 18 residues. The germline gives CDR1 MNHNS, CDR2 SASEGT. This chain's CDR3 is CASSEGQGHFVFNQPQHF. Written as DNA, the CDR3 is TGTGCCAGCAGTGAGGGACAGGGGCATTTCGTATTCAATCAGCCCCAGCATTTT.

Concerning this clone itself: A read error may account for a junction end that differs from germline. The chain recombines TRBV4-1 with TRBJ2-2, with 9 positions matching TRBD2. Germline V CDR1 and CDR2: MGHRA, YSYEKL. The CDR3 length is 16 residues. The CDR3: CATSTPSGMVPGELFF. The CDR3 DNA follows: TGCGCCACCAGCACCCCTAGCGGGATGGTGCCCGGGGAGCTGTTTTTT.

This clone is termed medium-sized. The chain uses TRBV20-1 and TRBJ1-5; 7 bases are shared with TRBD1. The CDR3 runs to 16 residues. The germline gives CDR1 DFQATT, CDR2 SNEGSKA (reference sequence). The J segment lost 4 bases and the V segment lost 7 bases, leaving 16 bases of the junction unmatched. The CDR3 region is CSVRPRRDSLNQPQHF. CDR3 DNA: TGCAGTGTGCGGCCCAGACGGGACAGCCTGAATCAGCCCCAGCATTTT.

This clone has a handful of counts. The genes are TRBV11-2 and TRBJ2-3, with D maybe TRBD1 (6 bases). This CDR3 is built from 12 residues. The V gene lost 6 bases and the J gene lost 10 bases, with 14 bases spanning the gap. Germline CDR1 SGHAT, CDR2 FQNNGV. In DNA, the CDR3 is TGTGCCAGCAGTTACAGGGAAATCGCGCAGTATTTT. Translated, it gives CASSYREIAQYF.

By share, this clone counts as medium-sized. The V call is TRBV10-3, the J call TRBJ2-7; the D is unclear. This CDR3 has 17 amino acids. The V gene lost 4 bases and the J gene lost 0 bases, with 19 bases spanning the gap. Germline lookup yields CDR1 ENHRY and CDR2 SYGVKD. CDR3 nucleotide sequence: TGTGCCATCAGTGGGCCCTCTGGAGCGTCAGCCTCCTACGAGCAGTACTTC. Amino acid sequence: CAISGPSGASASYEQYF.

This clone was counted a few times. The CDR3 DNA follows: TGTGCCAGCAGTTCGACAACCTACGAGCAGTACTTC. Translated, it gives CASSSTTYEQYF. V is TRBV28 and J is TRBJ2-7; D is undetermined. Germline CDR1 and CDR2: MDHEN and SYDVKM. Trimming removed 4 bases at V and 2 bases at J, with 6 bases between. This CDR3 contains 12 residues.

By frequency in the sample, this clone is medium-sized. The genes are TRBV6-1 and TRBJ1-6, with 9 bases that match TRBD1. The V gene's germline CDR1 is MNHNS and CDR2 SASEGT. After removal of 8 bases from V and 9 bases from J, the junction contained 8 bases not matched to a gene. The CDR3 runs 14 residues. Written as DNA, the CDR3 is TGTGCCAGCCTTTGGACAGGGGTGGCTTCACCCCTCCACTTT. It yields the protein CASLWTGVASPLHF.